The clone carrying this TCR beta chain was counted ten times or more. The germline V gene has CDR1 SEHNR and CDR2 FQNEAQ (reference sequence). V shed 4 bases, J shed 0 bases, and the junction held 6 bases outside the gene matches. The CDR3 is 16 amino acids. These data are taken from a study of blood T cells in healthy people across ages. The authors ran a second PCR of about 6 to 12 cycles using a sample-barcoded 5' primer and a J-beta primer mix. TCRdb independently ran MiXCR on the 5' RACE reads; one entry per CDR3 protein. The sample yields roughly 800,000 distinct CDR3 sequences, roughly 53% seen once.

The chain couples TRBV7-9 to TRBJ2-7, with 10 positions matching TRBD2. The material sequenced was blood. The origin of this receptor is an elderly man in good health. CDR3 protein: CASSSSGSALSYEQYF. Here the CDR3 DNA reads TGTGCCAGCAGCTCTAGCGGGAGCGCGCTCTCCTACGAGCAGTACTTC.